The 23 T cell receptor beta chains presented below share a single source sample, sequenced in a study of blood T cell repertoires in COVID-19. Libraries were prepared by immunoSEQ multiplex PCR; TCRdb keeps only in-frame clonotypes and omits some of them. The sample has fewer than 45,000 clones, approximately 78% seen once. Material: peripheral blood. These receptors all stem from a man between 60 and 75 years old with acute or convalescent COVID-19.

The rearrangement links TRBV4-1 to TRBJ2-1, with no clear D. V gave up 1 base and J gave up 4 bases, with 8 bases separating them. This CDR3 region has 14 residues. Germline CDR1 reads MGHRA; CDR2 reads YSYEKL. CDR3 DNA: TGCGCCAGCAGCCAAGTCCGCGGTTACAATGAGCAGTTCTTC. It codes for CASSQVRGYNEQFF.

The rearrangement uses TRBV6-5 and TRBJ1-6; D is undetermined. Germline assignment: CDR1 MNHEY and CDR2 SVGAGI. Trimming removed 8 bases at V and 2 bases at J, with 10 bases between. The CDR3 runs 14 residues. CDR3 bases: TGTGCCAGCCATAAACAGCCCTATAATTCACCCCTCCACTTT. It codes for CASHKQPYNSPLHF.

The DNA of the CDR3 is TGCGCCAGCAGCCTAGCGGGAGGGGCCCAGGAGCAGTTCTTC. It yields the protein CASSLAGGAQEQFF. The chain joins TRBV10-1 to TRBJ2-1; 12 nucleotides align to TRBD2. Trimming took 6 bases from V and 10 from J; bases not matched to a gene: 7. From germline, CDR1 is WNHNN and CDR2 SYGVQD (reference sequence). This CDR3 has 14 residues.

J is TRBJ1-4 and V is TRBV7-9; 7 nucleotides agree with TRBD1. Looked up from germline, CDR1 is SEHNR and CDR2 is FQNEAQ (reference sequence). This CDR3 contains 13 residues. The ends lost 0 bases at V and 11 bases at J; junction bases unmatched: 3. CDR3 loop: CASSLAPGGKLFF. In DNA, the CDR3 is TGTGCCAGCAGCTTAGCCCCAGGGGGGAAACTGTTTTTT.

The DNA for the CDR3 is TGTGCCAGCAGTTCCGGGTCCACAAACTATGGCTACACCTTC. This codes for CASSSGSTNYGYTF. The V gene is TRBV6-2 or TRBV6-3, the J gene TRBJ1-2, with unresolved D. Trimming removed 4 bases from V and 2 bases from J, with 11 bases in between. The CDR3 is made up of 14 amino acids. CDR1 is MNHEY and CDR2 is SVGEGT in the germline V gene.

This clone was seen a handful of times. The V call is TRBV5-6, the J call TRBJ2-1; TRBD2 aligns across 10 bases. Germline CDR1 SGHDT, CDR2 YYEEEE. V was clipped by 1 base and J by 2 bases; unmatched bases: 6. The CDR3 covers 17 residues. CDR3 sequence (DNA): TGTGCCAGCAGCTTGCGCCCGGGACTAGCGACCTACAATGAGCAGTTCTTC. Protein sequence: CASSLRPGLATYNEQFF.

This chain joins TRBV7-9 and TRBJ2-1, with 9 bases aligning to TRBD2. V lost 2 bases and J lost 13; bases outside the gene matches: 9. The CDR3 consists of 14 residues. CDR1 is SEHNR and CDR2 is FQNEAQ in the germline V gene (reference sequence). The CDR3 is CASSLLFAGLAQFF. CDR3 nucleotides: TGTGCCAGCAGCTTATTGTTTGCGGGACTAGCTCAGTTCTTC. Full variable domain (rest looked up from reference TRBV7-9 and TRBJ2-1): DTGVSQNPRHKITKRGQNVTFRCDPISEHNRLYWYRQTLGQGPEFLTYFQNEAQLEKSRLLSDRFSAERPKGSFSTLEIQRTEQGDSAMYLCASSLLFAGLAQFFGPGTRLTVL.

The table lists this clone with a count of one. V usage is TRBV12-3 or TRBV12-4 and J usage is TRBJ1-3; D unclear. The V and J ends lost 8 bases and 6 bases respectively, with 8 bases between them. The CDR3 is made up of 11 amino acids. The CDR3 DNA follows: TGTGCCAGCGGCCGGGAAAACACCATATATTTT. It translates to CASGRENTIYF.

CDR3 residues: CASTRDGGLRGYTF. The CDR3 DNA is TGTGCCAGCACCCGCGACGGCGGTTTGAGAGGCTACACCTTC. V is TRBV7-9 and J is TRBJ1-2; D call uncertain. Per germline, CDR1 SEHNR and CDR2 FQNEAQ (reference sequence). The CDR3 is 14 amino acids. Trimming removed 7 bases from V and 8 bases from J, with 20 bases in between.

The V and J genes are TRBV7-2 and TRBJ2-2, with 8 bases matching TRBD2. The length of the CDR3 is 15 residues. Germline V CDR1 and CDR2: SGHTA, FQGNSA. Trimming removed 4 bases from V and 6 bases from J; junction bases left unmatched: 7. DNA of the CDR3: TGTGCCAGCAGCTCGACTAGCGTGGGGGCCGGGGAGCTGTTTTTT. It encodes CASSSTSVGAGELFF.

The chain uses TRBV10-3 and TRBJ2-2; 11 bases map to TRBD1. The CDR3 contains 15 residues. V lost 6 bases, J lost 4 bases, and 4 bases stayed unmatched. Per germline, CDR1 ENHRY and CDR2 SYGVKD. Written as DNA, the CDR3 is TGTGCCATCAGCTTGGGACAGGGGGGCACCGGGGAGCTGTTTTTT. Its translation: CAISLGQGGTGELFF.

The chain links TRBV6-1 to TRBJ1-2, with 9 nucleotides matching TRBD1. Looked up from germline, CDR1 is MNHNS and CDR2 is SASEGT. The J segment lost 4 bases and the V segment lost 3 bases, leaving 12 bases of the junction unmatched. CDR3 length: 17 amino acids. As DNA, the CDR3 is TGTGCCAGCAGTGACGGGTGGACGGGACAGGGTGTCTATGGCTACACCTTC. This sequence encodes CASSDGWTGQGVYGYTF.

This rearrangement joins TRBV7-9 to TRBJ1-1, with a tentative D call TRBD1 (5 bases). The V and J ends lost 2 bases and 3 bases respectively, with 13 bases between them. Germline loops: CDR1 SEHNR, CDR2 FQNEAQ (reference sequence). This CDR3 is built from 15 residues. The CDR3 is CASSLKQARDTEAFF. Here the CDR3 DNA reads TGTGCCAGCAGCTTAAAACAGGCTAGGGACACTGAAGCTTTCTTT.

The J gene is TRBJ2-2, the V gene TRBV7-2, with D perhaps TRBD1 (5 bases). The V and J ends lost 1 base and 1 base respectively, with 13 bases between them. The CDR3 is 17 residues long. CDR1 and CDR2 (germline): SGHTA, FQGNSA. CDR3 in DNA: TGTGCCAGCAGCTTAGGGTATCGGCAGGGGAACACCGGGGAGCTGTTTTTT. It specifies CASSLGYRQGNTGELFF.

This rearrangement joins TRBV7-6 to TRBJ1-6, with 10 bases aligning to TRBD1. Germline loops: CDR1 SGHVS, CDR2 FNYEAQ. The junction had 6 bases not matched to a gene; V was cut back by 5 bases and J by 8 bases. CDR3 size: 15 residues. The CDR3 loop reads CASSPRDRGDSPLHF. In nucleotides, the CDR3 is TGTGCCAGCAGCCCGCGGGACAGGGGCGATTCACCCCTCCACTTT. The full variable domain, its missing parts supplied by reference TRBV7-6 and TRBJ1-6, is GAGVSQSPRYKVTKRGQDVALRCDPISGHVSLYWYRQALGQGPEFLTYFNYEAQQDKSGLPNDRFSAERPEGSISTLTIQRTEQRDSAMYRCASSPRDRGDSPLHFGNGTRLTVT.

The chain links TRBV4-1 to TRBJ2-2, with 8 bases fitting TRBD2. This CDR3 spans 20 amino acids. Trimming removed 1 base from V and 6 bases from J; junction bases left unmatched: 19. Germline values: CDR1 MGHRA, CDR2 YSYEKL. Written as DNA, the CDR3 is TGCGCCAGCAGCCAAGTAACCGCCAGGAGAGCGGGAGCGGGTGCCGGGGAGCTGTTTTTT. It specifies CASSQVTARRAGAGAGELFF.

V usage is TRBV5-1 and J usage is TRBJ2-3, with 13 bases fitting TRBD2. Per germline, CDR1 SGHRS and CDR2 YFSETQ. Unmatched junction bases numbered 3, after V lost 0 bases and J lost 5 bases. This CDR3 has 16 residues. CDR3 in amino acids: CASSLGLAGGLDTQYF. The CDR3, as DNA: TGCGCCAGCAGCTTGGGACTAGCGGGAGGTTTAGATACGCAGTATTTT.

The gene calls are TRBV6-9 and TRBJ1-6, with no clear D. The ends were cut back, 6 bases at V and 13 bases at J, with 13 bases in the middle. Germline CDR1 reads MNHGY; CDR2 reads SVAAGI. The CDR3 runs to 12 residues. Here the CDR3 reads CASRTAATPLHF. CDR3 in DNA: TGTGCCAGCAGAACAGCTGCCACCCCCCTCCACTTT.

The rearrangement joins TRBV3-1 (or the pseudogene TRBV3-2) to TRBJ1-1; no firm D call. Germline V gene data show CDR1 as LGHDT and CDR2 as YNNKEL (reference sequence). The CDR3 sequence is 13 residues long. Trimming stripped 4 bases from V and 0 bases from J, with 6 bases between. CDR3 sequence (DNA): TGTGCCAGCAGCCTGAGAATGAACACTGAAGCTTTCTTT. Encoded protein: CASSLRMNTEAFF.

For the CDR3, the DNA is TGTGCCAGCAGCCCCGGTCAACAGGCGAGCTCTGGAAACACCATATATTTT. As protein: CASSPGQQASSGNTIYF. The chain combines TRBV4-2 with TRBJ1-3, with D possibly matching TRBD1 (5 bases). The CDR3 is 17 residues long. Germline loops: CDR1 LGHNA, CDR2 YNFKEQ. V lost 4 bases and J lost 0, with 16 bases in between.

CDR3 protein: CASSPYGRGKQETQYF. In DNA form, the CDR3 reads TGTGCCAGCAGCCCATATGGGAGGGGGAAACAAGAGACCCAGTACTTC. This chain links TRBV3-1 (or the pseudogene TRBV3-2) with TRBJ2-5; the D gene is possibly TRBD2 (7 bases). The CDR3 length is 16 residues. CDR1 is LGHDT, CDR2 YNNKEL, per germline (reference sequence). The V end was cut by 4 bases, the J end by 2 bases, with 17 bases between.

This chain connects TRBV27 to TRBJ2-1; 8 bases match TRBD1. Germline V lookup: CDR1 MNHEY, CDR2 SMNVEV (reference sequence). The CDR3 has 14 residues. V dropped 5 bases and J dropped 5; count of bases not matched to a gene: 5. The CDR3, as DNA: TGTGCCAGCAGTCCCCGGGACAGGAACAATGAGCAGTTCTTC. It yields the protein CASSPRDRNNEQFF.

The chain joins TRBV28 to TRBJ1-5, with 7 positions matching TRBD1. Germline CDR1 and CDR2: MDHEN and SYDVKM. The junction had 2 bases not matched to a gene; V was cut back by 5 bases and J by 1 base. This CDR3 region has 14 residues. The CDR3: CASSRGQSNQPQHF. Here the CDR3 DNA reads TGTGCCAGCAGTAGGGGACAGAGCAATCAGCCCCAGCATTTT.